The 29 T cell receptor beta chains in this list originate from one sample, sequenced in a study of blood T cell repertoires in COVID-19. Sequenced by immunoSEQ multiplex PCR; TCRdb stores in-frame clones only, minus some. The sample gives roughly 200,000 clones, 87% of which show up once; about 12% is in the top ten. Specimen: peripheral blood. The receptors originated from a woman aged 18-35 years who had recovered from COVID-19.

The chain recombines TRBV5-1 with TRBJ2-5; TRBD1 is a possible D gene (6 bases). CDR1 SGHRS and CDR2 YFSETQ come from the germline V gene. V was cut by 0 bases and J by 0 bases, with 15 bases left in between. This CDR3 is 17 amino acids long. The CDR3 nucleotides read TGCGCCAGCAGCTTGGGTGGGGCAGGGGCGGACCAAGAGACCCAGTACTTC. Residues: CASSLGGAGADQETQYF.

This chain joins TRBV5-1 and TRBJ2-3; tentative D call: TRBD2 (5 bases). CDR3 length equals 17 residues. The V gene's germline CDR1 is SGHRS and CDR2 YFSETQ. Deletions cut 0 bases from V and 0 bases from J, with 14 bases between. CDR3 protein: CASSLADYHPSTDTQYF. The CDR3 nucleotides read TGCGCCAGCAGCTTGGCCGACTACCACCCTAGCACAGATACGCAGTATTTT.

V usage is TRBV6-2 or TRBV6-3 and J usage is TRBJ2-1; 8 nucleotides line up with TRBD2. With V trimmed by 2 bases and J by 6 bases, 3 bases remained unmatched. The CDR3 contains 14 residues. The germline V gene encodes CDR1 MNHEY and CDR2 SVGEGT. CDR3 sequence (DNA): TGTGCCAGCAGTTACGGGACTAGGTCCAATGAGCAGTTCTTC. Translated, it gives CASSYGTRSNEQFF.

Concerning this clone itself: One end of the junction is discordant with germline, which a read error may explain. This chain links TRBV12-3 or TRBV12-4 with TRBJ1-3; D not certain. The CDR3 totals 11 residues. The DNA of the CDR3 is TGTGCCAGCAGTTTATATCTGCAACTAGAATTT. It yields the protein CASSLYLQLEF.

This rearrangement joins TRBV28 to TRBJ1-2; 10 positions match TRBD1. The CDR3 contains 15 residues. V dropped 2 bases and J dropped 4; count of bases not matched to a gene: 4. Germline loops: CDR1 MDHEN, CDR2 SYDVKM. The CDR3 here is CASSLVGQGTYGYTF. CDR3 DNA sequence: TGTGCCAGCAGTTTAGTGGGACAGGGGACCTATGGCTACACCTTC.

V and J are TRBV7-2 and TRBJ2-5; D is ambiguous. Germline assignment: CDR1 SGHTA and CDR2 FQGNSA. This CDR3 is 14 amino acids long. The V end was cut by 0 bases, the J end by 5 bases, with 10 bases between. CDR3 nucleotide sequence: TGTGCCAGCAGCTTAGCGCGTGGCAGGGAGACCCAGTACTTC. It codes for CASSLARGRETQYF.

The V call is TRBV9, the J call TRBJ2-4, with D maybe TRBD1 (6 bases). The CDR3 length is 16 residues. With 4 bases removed from V and 6 bases from J, the gap between germline ends came to 20 bases. Per germline, CDR1 SGDLS and CDR2 YYNGEE. The DNA for the CDR3 is TGTGCCAGCAGCCCTTGGACAGAGGGCTTAGGAAACATTCAGTACTTC. It yields the protein CASSPWTEGLGNIQYF.

This clone has only a few counts. The chain recombines TRBV4-2 with TRBJ1-3; 9 bases fit TRBD1. Unmatched junction bases numbered 5, after V lost 2 bases and J lost 0 bases. Germline CDR1 is LGHNA and CDR2 is YNFKEQ. This CDR3 region has 17 residues. CDR3 protein: CASSQRTGATSGNTIYF. The CDR3 DNA reads TGTGCCAGCAGCCAACGGACAGGGGCCACCTCTGGAAACACCATATATTTT.

This chain links TRBV9 with TRBJ1-3, with D possibly matching TRBD1 (6 bases). V shed 4 bases and J shed 0 bases, with 11 bases lying between them. Germline V CDR1 and CDR2: SGDLS, YYNGEE. This CDR3 is 15 amino acids long. The DNA for the CDR3 is TGTGCCAGCAGCAGACAGGTGAACTCTGGAAACACCATATATTTT. This encodes CASSRQVNSGNTIYF.

The J gene is TRBJ2-1, the V gene TRBV14; the D gene is possibly TRBD2 (6 bases). Germline V gene data show CDR1 as SGHDN and CDR2 as FVKESK. The V end lost 2 bases, the J end lost 0 bases, and 14 bases lay between the germline ends. The CDR3 is made up of 17 amino acids. CDR3 sequence (DNA): TGTGCCAGCAGCCAATTAAGCGGGCTGAGCTCCTACAATGAGCAGTTCTTC. It codes for CASSQLSGLSSYNEQFF.

The chain has TRBV6-5 and TRBJ1-1; D might be TRBD1 (6 bases). Per germline, CDR1 MNHEY and CDR2 SVGAGI. Trimming stripped 6 bases from V and 6 bases from J, with 17 bases between. The CDR3 runs 14 residues. In DNA form, the CDR3 reads TGTGCCAGCAGCAATGGACAGCTCAACGCTGAAGCTTTCTTT. Its protein product is CASSNGQLNAEAFF.

The rearrangement uses TRBV4-1 and TRBJ2-2, with TRBD2 matching over 12 bases. Germline V gene data show CDR1 as MGHRA and CDR2 as YSYEKL. The ends lost 1 base at V and 4 bases at J; junction bases unmatched: 10. The CDR3 covers 19 residues. The CDR3 is CASSQVRLAGGIGTGELFF. CDR3 in DNA: TGCGCCAGCAGCCAAGTCCGCCTAGCGGGAGGGATTGGCACCGGGGAGCTGTTTTTT.

The DNA of the CDR3 is TGCGCCAGCAGCCAATCTGTATCTTCCTACGAGCAGTACTTC. This encodes CASSQSVSSYEQYF. This chain connects TRBV4-1 to TRBJ2-7; no firm D call. V was pared by 2 bases and J by 1 base, with 9 bases between. The CDR3 has 14 residues. Germline assignment: CDR1 MGHRA and CDR2 YSYEKL.

This sequence joins TRBV19 and TRBJ1-6, with D tentatively TRBD1 (6 bases). V shed 6 bases and J shed 7 bases, with 13 bases lying between them. Germline V gives CDR1 LNHDA, CDR2 SQIVND (reference sequence). This CDR3 has 14 residues. The CDR3 DNA sequence: TGTGCCAGTAGAAACAGGGAGCGAAATTCACCCCTCCACTTT. Residues: CASRNRERNSPLHF.

This sequence joins TRBV7-2 and TRBJ1-4; possible D gene TRBD1, 6 bases. Germline-derived CDR1 and CDR2 are SGHTA and FQGNSA. There are 16 residues in the CDR3. V lost 1 base and J lost 7, with 16 bases in between. The DNA of the CDR3 is TGTGCCAGCAGCTTAGTAGTCACAGGGCGAGGTGAAAAACTGTTTTTT. This sequence encodes CASSLVVTGRGEKLFF.

This chain connects TRBV14 to TRBJ2-1, with 10 nucleotides matching TRBD2. This CDR3 has 16 residues. From germline, CDR1 is SGHDN and CDR2 FVKESK. V lost 3 bases, J lost 0 bases, and 2 bases stayed unmatched. CDR3 loop: CASSQGLAFSYNEQFF. CDR3 DNA sequence: TGTGCCAGCAGCCAGGGACTAGCGTTCTCCTACAATGAGCAGTTCTTC.

The rearrangement joins TRBV5-8 to TRBJ2-3; 8 bases align to TRBD2. The CDR3 extends over 18 amino acids. Germline lookup yields CDR1 SGHTS and CDR2 YDEGEE. Trimming cost V 6 bases and J 3 bases; bases outside gene matches: 18. The CDR3 sequence: CASNNWLRLGRGTDTQYF. The CDR3 bases are TGTGCCAGCAACAACTGGCTTCGCCTCGGGAGGGGGACAGATACGCAGTATTTT.

This chain uses TRBV4-1 with TRBJ2-6; 9 bases map to TRBD1. CDR1 is MGHRA, CDR2 YSYEKL, per germline. V lost 4 bases and J lost 4; bases outside the gene matches: 11. This CDR3 contains 18 residues. The DNA of the CDR3 is TGCGCCAGCAGCCCGTACCGGGACAGGGTATCCGGGGCCAACGTCCTGACTTTC. Its protein product is CASSPYRDRVSGANVLTF.

J is TRBJ1-1 and V is TRBV4-3; 8 positions agree with TRBD1. This CDR3 is built from 15 residues. CDR1 LGHNA and CDR2 YSLEER come from the germline V gene. Losses at the gene ends were 4 bases for V and 8 bases for J; bases not matched to a gene: 12. DNA for the CDR3: TGCGCCAGCAGCCCCGATGGACAGGGAAGTTCCGAAGCTTTCTTT. Translating gives CASSPDGQGSSEAFF.

The chain couples TRBV13 to TRBJ2-3; 8 positions match TRBD1. After removal of 4 bases from V and 2 bases from J, the junction contained 5 bases not matched to a gene. In germline, CDR1 is PRHDT, CDR2 FYEKMQ (reference sequence). CDR3 length equals 15 residues. This CDR3 reads CASSSDRGATDTQYF. CDR3 DNA sequence: TGTGCCAGCAGCTCCGACAGGGGAGCCACAGATACGCAGTATTTT.

This clone was observed once. The V and J genes are TRBV11-2 and TRBJ1-1; D perhaps matches TRBD1 (5 bases). CDR3 size: 16 residues. V was trimmed by 1 base and J by 5 bases, leaving 17 bases between them. CDR1 is SGHAT, CDR2 FQNNGV, per germline. As DNA, the CDR3 is TGTGCCAGCAGCTTAGGGCGACGGGGGTGGGAGACTGAAGCTTTCTTT. Protein sequence: CASSLGRRGWETEAFF.

The chain combines TRBV20-1 with TRBJ2-5; D ambiguous. The germline V and J ends were trimmed by 3 bases and 1 base, with 9 bases remaining between them. Germline V gives CDR1 DFQATT, CDR2 SNEGSKA (reference sequence). The CDR3 has 13 amino acids. CDR3 nucleotides: TGCAGTGCTAGTCCTACCATCCAAGAGACCCAGTACTTC. Its translation is CSASPTIQETQYF.

The gene calls are TRBV7-2 and TRBJ1-6, with 10 nucleotides matching TRBD1. This CDR3 contains 16 residues. V dropped 6 bases and J dropped 7; count of bases not matched to a gene: 9. Germline V gene lookup returns CDR1 SGHTA and CDR2 FQGNSA. CDR3 DNA sequence: TGTGCCAGCAGGACCGGGACAGGGGACCTCAATTCACCCCTCCACTTT. Translated: CASRTGTGDLNSPLHF. The full variable domain, completed using reference TRBV7-2 and TRBJ1-6, is GAGVSQSPSNKVTEKGKDVELRCDPISGHTALYWYRQSLGQGLEFLIYFQGNSAPDKSGLPSDRFSAERTGGSVSTLTIQRTQQEDSAVYLCASRTGTGDLNSPLHFGNGTRLTVT.

The chain joins TRBV28 to TRBJ2-7; possible D gene TRBD2, 6 bases. V was trimmed by 2 bases and J by 8 bases, leaving 10 bases between them. The CDR3 spans 12 residues. The V gene's germline CDR1 is MDHEN and CDR2 SYDVKM. The DNA for the CDR3 is TGTGCCAGCAGTTTAAGACTAGACAAGCAGTACTTC. Protein: CASSLRLDKQYF.

This clone was seen just once. This sequence joins TRBV28 and TRBJ2-5; a possible D gene is TRBD2 (5 bases). V shed 2 bases and J shed 1 base, with 11 bases lying between them. This CDR3 has 15 residues. Germline CDR1 and CDR2: MDHEN and SYDVKM. Written as DNA, the CDR3 is TGTGCCAGCAGTTTACTCCAGCGGACCCAAGAGACCCAGTACTTC. Translated, it gives CASSLLQRTQETQYF.

The chain carries TRBV5-1 and TRBJ2-5, with D tentatively TRBD2 (6 bases). Trimming took off 3 bases at V and 2 bases at J, with 11 bases between the two ends. CDR1 and CDR2 (germline): SGHRS, YFSETQ. This CDR3 comprises 14 residues. CDR3 amino acids: CASSWGERQETQYF. The CDR3 DNA sequence: TGCGCCAGCAGCTGGGGGGAGAGGCAAGAGACCCAGTACTTC.

The chain joins TRBV4-1 to TRBJ1-1; D possibly corresponds to TRBD1 (6 bases). With 0 bases removed from V and 8 bases from J, the gap between germline ends came to 13 bases. The CDR3 runs to 14 residues. Germline CDR1 is MGHRA and CDR2 is YSYEKL. The CDR3 sequence is CASSQDRGAGEAFF. In nucleotides, the CDR3 is TGCGCCAGCAGCCAAGATCGGGGGGCAGGAGAAGCTTTCTTT.

This rearrangement joins TRBV18 to TRBJ2-5; 12 bases line up with TRBD2. Germline-derived CDR1 and CDR2 are KGHSH and LQKENI. The CDR3 spans 16 residues. J was trimmed by 4 bases and V by 3 bases; bases with no gene match: 6. CDR3 in amino acids: CASSPLAGGPVETQYF. DNA for the CDR3: TGTGCCAGCTCACCTCTAGCGGGAGGGCCGGTAGAGACCCAGTACTTC.

The J gene is TRBJ2-5, the V gene TRBV5-1; 7 nucleotides line up with TRBD2. The V and J ends lost 1 base and 5 bases, in that order; junction bases with no gene match: 8. The CDR3 loop spans 15 amino acids. Germline V CDR1 and CDR2: SGHRS, YFSETQ. CDR3 region: CASSLSPGGRETQYF. The CDR3 DNA sequence: TGCGCCAGCAGCTTGTCCCCGGGGGGAAGGGAGACCCAGTACTTC.